This TCR beta chain was identified in a study of shared clonotypes between healthy human individuals. Points from the study as a whole: Against clonotypes common to all four donors, non-shared ones had lower generation probabilities. Naive subsets typically showed greater estimated richness than memory subsets.

This clone was found a few times. The target antigen is unknown. Per the germline V gene, CDR1 is SNHLY and CDR2 is FYNNEI. This CDR3 spans 14 amino acids. The trim removed 6 bases at V and 4 bases at J, leaving 9 bases unmatched. Assay runs were performed at deep level. Some clones are missing from TCRdb's copy, which holds only in-frame ones; the method was immunoSEQ multiplex PCR. This table has around 330,000 clones, less than 85% appearing once. The sample taken for sequencing was memory CD4+ T cells sorted from blood. As to subset: CD45RA-negative fraction. The source is a man younger than 40 in good health. V usage is TRBV2 and J usage is TRBJ2-7; 7 nucleotides line up with TRBD1. Here the CDR3 reads CASRDLTGQYEQYF. The DNA of the CDR3 is TGTGCCAGCAGGGATCTGACAGGGCAGTACGAGCAGTACTTC.